The 25 T cell receptor beta chains given below trace back to one sample, sequenced in a study of T cell clonality in common variable immunodeficiency. Sequencing was performed with immunoSEQ multiplex PCR; in TCRdb, only in-frame clones are kept and a portion is missing. The repertoire shows some 25,000 clones, none seen only once; the top ten take more than 3.5%. Study-wide findings and caveats: Reportedly, TCR beta sequences from common variable immunodeficiency showed fewer deletions and N-nucleotide insertions.

The antigens of these receptors remain unknown. Material: peripheral blood mononuclear cells. Every receptor here comes from a human donor with common variable immunodeficiency.

The sample holds a few counts of this clone. Coverage ceases 3 residues before the CDR3 finishes, and the germline J gene fills in the end. Distinct nucleotide sequences in the sample also encode this CDR3. The chain uses TRBV7-7 and TRBJ2-5, with a weak D call TRBD2 (7 bases). Trimming left V 2 bases short and J 5 bases short, with 21 bases between. CDR3 length: 17 residues. The germline CDR1 and CDR2 sequences are SSHAT and FNYEAQ (reference sequence). CDR3 DNA (partial): TGTGCCAGCAGCTTAAGCCTGGCGGGAGAGGGGGGGGAGACC. Protein sequence: CASSLSLAGEGGET. The whole CDR3 region reads CASSLSLAGEGGETQYF.

This clone was observed a few times. The read falls 3 residues short of the CDR3 end, and the missing part is taken from the germline J gene. The rearrangement joins TRBV11-2 to TRBJ2-7, with unresolved D. V was cut by 1 base and J by 5 bases, with 12 bases left in between. The CDR3 extends over 14 amino acids. Per the germline V gene, CDR1 is SGHAT and CDR2 is FQNNGV. CDR3 bases read: TGTGCCAGCAGCTTAGGGTTAGGGCTCCACGAG. Translating it yields CASSLGLGLHE. The full CDR3 reads CASSLGLGLHEQYF.

This clone was observed a handful of times. A much larger clone sits a single nucleotide away, making a read error possible. The read stops 3 residues short of the end of the CDR3; the missing end is completed from the germline J gene. The sample contains more than one DNA sequence encoding this CDR3. The V call is TRBV6-2 or TRBV6-3, the J call TRBJ2-5, with D maybe TRBD2 (5 bases). Per the germline V gene, CDR1 is MNHEY and CDR2 is SVGEGT. The CDR3 runs to 13 residues. Trimming pared 11 bases from V and 3 bases from J, leaving 16 bases between. The CDR3 sequence is CAGRTSGKETQYF. The DNA read from the CDR3 is TGTGCCGGTCGGACGAGCGGAAAAGAGACC.

Comments on this clone: The CDR3 goes on 3 residues after the read ends, and that part is filled in from the germline J gene. The chain carries TRBV5-1 and TRBJ2-2; maybe TRBD1 (6 bases). Germline CDR1 SGHRS, CDR2 YFSETQ. Between the trimmed V and J ends, which lost 4 bases and 4 bases, there was a span of 8 bases. CDR3 length: 13 amino acids. The CDR3 sequence is CASSKQGTGELFF. CDR3 DNA, as far as it was read: TGCGCCAGCAGCAAACAGGGCACCGGGGAG.

Many counts were recorded for this clone. The observed sequence ends 3 residues before the CDR3 terminus, with the missing tail filled in from the germline J gene. The J gene is TRBJ2-5, the V gene TRBV7-3; 8 nucleotides agree with TRBD2. Losses at the gene ends were 1 base for V and 5 bases for J; bases not matched to a gene: 9. The CDR3 is made up of 16 amino acids. Looked up from germline, CDR1 is SGHTA and CDR2 is FQGTGA. The CDR3 bases that were read are TGTGCCAGCAGCTTAAACCAAGCGGGAGCGTATGAGACC. Protein sequence: CASSLNQAGAYET. The entire CDR3 reads CASSLNQAGAYETQYF.

Regarding this clone: The DNA ends 3 residues before the CDR3 does, and the rest of the CDR3 is filled in from the germline J gene. J is TRBJ1-2 and V is TRBV2; D may be TRBD1 (5 bases). The CDR3 contains 13 residues. Trimming removed 6 bases from V and 4 bases from J, with 12 bases in between. Looked up from germline, CDR1 is SNHLY and CDR2 is FYNNEI. CDR3: CASRATVLYGYTF. CDR3 DNA (partial): TGTGCCAGCAGGGCGACAGTTCTCTATGGC.

The table lists this clone with many counts. The read halts 3 residues ahead of the CDR3 end, with the missing end drawn from the germline J gene. The chain links TRBV5-4 to TRBJ2-5, with 10 bases fitting TRBD2. Germline V lookup: CDR1 SGHNT, CDR2 YYREEE (reference sequence). With V trimmed by 4 bases and J by 0 bases, 3 bases remained unmatched. This CDR3 has 15 residues. The CDR3 loop is CASSPSGSNQETQYF. The sequenced CDR3 bases are TGTGCCAGCAGCCCTAGCGGGAGCAACCAAGAGACC. Combining the CDR3 with reference TRBV5-4 and TRBJ2-5 gives the whole variable domain ETGVTQSPTHLIKTRGQQVTLRCSSQSGHNTVSWYQQALGQGPQFIFQYYREEENGRGNFPPRFSGLQFPNYSSELNVNALELDDSALYLCASSPSGSNQETQYFGPGTRLLVL.

This clone has only a few counts. The DNA ends 3 residues before the CDR3 does, and the rest of the CDR3 is filled in from the germline J gene. The V gene is TRBV19, the J gene TRBJ1-2, with 8 bases lining up with TRBD1. Unmatched junction bases numbered 11, after V lost 4 bases and J lost 4 bases. From germline, CDR1 is LNHDA and CDR2 SQIVND (reference sequence). This CDR3 contains 16 residues. The CDR3 protein is CASSNAGAGGFYGYTF. CDR3 DNA (partial): TGTGCCAGTAGTAACGCTGGGGCAGGGGGCTTCTATGGC.

Many counts were recorded for this clone. The CDR3 end lies 3 residues beyond the end of the read and is filled in from the germline J gene. The chain is built from TRBV20-1 and TRBJ2-5; 7 positions match TRBD2. The CDR3 has 13 amino acids. Losses at the gene ends were 5 bases for V and 5 bases for J; bases not matched to a gene: 8. The germline gives CDR1 DFQATT, CDR2 SNEGSKA (reference sequence). CDR3 in amino acids: CSAGAGSAETQYF. The sequenced part of the CDR3 DNA is TGCAGTGCTGGAGCGGGGTCCGCGGAGACC.

In this sample, this clone turned up a few times. The CDR3 loop is CASKHGTEEAFF. Incomplete CDR3 DNA: TGTGCCAGTAAACATGGGACAGAAGAA. The chain employs TRBV19 and TRBJ1-1, with 7 bases aligning to TRBD1. Read coverage stops 3 residues before the CDR3 terminus; the germline J gene supplies the remainder. Germline lookup yields CDR1 LNHDA and CDR2 SQIVND (reference sequence). This CDR3 region has 12 residues.

To note about this clone: The missing CDR3 end, 3 residues past where the read stops, is filled in from the germline J gene. The rearrangement uses TRBV20-1 and TRBJ2-7; TRBD1 is a possible D gene (5 bases). The germline CDR1 and CDR2 sequences are DFQATT and SNEGSKA (reference sequence). The length of the CDR3 is 13 residues. Trimming stripped 6 bases from V and 3 bases from J, with 15 bases between. The DNA read from the CDR3 is TGCAGTGCCACGAGCAGGGCTCACTACGAG. Translating it yields CSATSRAHYE. The full CDR3 is CSATSRAHYEQYF.

This clone was counted only a few times. The read ends 3 residues shy of where the CDR3 ends; the end is completed using the germline J gene. The gene calls are TRBV19 and TRBJ2-7; 10 bases match TRBD1. Looked up from germline, CDR1 is LNHDA and CDR2 is SQIVND (reference sequence). CDR3 size: 14 residues. J lost 2 bases, V lost 9 bases, and 7 bases had no gene match. The sequenced part of the CDR3 DNA is TGTGCCAGCCGGGACAGGGGAGTTCCCTACGAG. It is translated as CASRDRGVPYE. The entire CDR3 protein reads CASRDRGVPYEQYF. Together with reference TRBV19 and TRBJ2-7, the CDR3 gives the full variable domain: DGGITQSPKYLFRKEGQNVTLSCEQNLNHDAMYWYRQDPGQGLRLIYYSQIVNDFQKGDIAEGYSVSREKKESFPLTVTSAQKNPTAFYLCASRDRGVPYEQYFGPGTRLTVT.

This clone was counted a few times. The CDR3 goes on 3 residues after the read ends, and that part is filled in from the germline J gene. This chain joins TRBV7-2 and TRBJ1-6, with D possibly being TRBD1 (5 bases). Germline assignment: CDR1 SGHTA and CDR2 FQGNSA. V was clipped by 0 bases and J by 11 bases, with 23 bases between them. The CDR3 covers 18 residues. CDR3 DNA (partial): TGTGCCAGCAGCTTAGCTTTTCAGGGAAGAGAGGTGCGGCCACCC. This sequence encodes CASSLAFQGREVRPP. Given in full, the CDR3 is CASSLAFQGREVRPPLHF.

This clone was detected many times. The CDR3 extends 3 residues past the end of the read, so its final part is completed from the germline J gene. The chain employs TRBV29-1 and TRBJ1-1, with D maybe TRBD1 (5 bases). This CDR3 comprises 15 residues. Germline-derived CDR1 and CDR2 are SQVTM and ANQGSEA. V gave up 4 bases and J gave up 4 bases, with 19 bases separating them. The CDR3 here is CSVGQWVRVGTEAFF. The sequenced part of the CDR3 DNA is TGCAGCGTTGGTCAGTGGGTCAGGGTTGGCACTGAA.

About this clone itself: Coverage ceases 3 residues before the CDR3 finishes, and the germline J gene fills in the end. This rearrangement joins TRBV20-1 to TRBJ2-1; possible D gene TRBD2, 5 bases. In germline, CDR1 is DFQATT, CDR2 SNEGSKA (reference sequence). The CDR3 loop spans 16 amino acids. V was trimmed by 2 bases and J by 8 bases, leaving 22 bases between them. CDR3 region: CSARPILEDSGDEQFF. Incomplete CDR3 DNA: TGCAGTGCTAGACCAATATTAGAGGACTCTGGAGATGAG.

This clone has ten or more counts. Read data end 3 residues before the CDR3 end; the end is taken from the germline J gene. V is TRBV6-1 and J is TRBJ1-1; a possible D gene is TRBD1 (6 bases). V was pared by 2 bases and J by 2 bases, with 9 bases between. The length of the CDR3 is 14 residues. The germline CDR1 and CDR2 sequences are MNHNS and SASEGT. The CDR3 here is CASSERRGNTEAFF. The CDR3 DNA, read in part, is TGTGCCAGCAGTGAACGCAGGGGCAACACTGAA.

In this sample, this clone turned up a few times. The CDR3 goes on 3 residues after the read ends, and that part is filled in from the germline J gene. The chain combines TRBV5-1 with TRBJ2-1, with 7 nucleotides matching TRBD2. There are 16 residues in the CDR3. With 1 base clipped from V and 6 bases from J, the junction kept 10 bases outside the gene matches. The germline gives CDR1 SGHRS, CDR2 YFSETQ. The CDR3 reads CASSLLAREFGNEQFF. The covered CDR3 bases are TGCGCCAGCAGCTTGTTAGCGCGGGAGTTCGGCAATGAG.

There are many counts of this clone. The CDR3 end lies 3 residues beyond the end of the read and is filled in from the germline J gene. This rearrangement joins TRBV2 to TRBJ2-1; 9 bases map to TRBD1. CDR3 length: 14 amino acids. V lost 6 bases, J lost 6 bases, and 6 bases stayed unmatched. Germline CDR1 and CDR2: SNHLY and FYNNEI. The covered CDR3 bases are TGTGCCAGCAGGGGACAGGGACTCGCCAATGAG. Translated, it gives CASRGQGLANE. The whole CDR3 region reads CASRGQGLANEQFF.

This clone was found a few times. Read sequence stops 3 residues before the CDR3 end, and the germline J gene provides the missing end. The rearrangement joins TRBV19 to TRBJ1-1, with a tentative D call TRBD1 (6 bases). This CDR3 has 16 amino acids. V was clipped by 3 bases and J by 2 bases, with 16 bases between them. Germline assignment: CDR1 LNHDA and CDR2 SQIVND (reference sequence). The CDR3 reads CASSISRGGRNTEAFF. The sequenced CDR3 bases are TGTGCCAGTAGTATCTCTAGAGGGGGAAGAAACACTGAA.

This clone appeared many times. The CDR3 goes on 3 residues after the read ends, and that part is filled in from the germline J gene. The genes are TRBV6-1 and TRBJ1-2; unclear D gene. V was shortened by 3 bases and J by 2 bases, with 7 bases between the two germline ends. The CDR3 is made up of 13 amino acids. From germline, CDR1 is MNHNS and CDR2 SASEGT. The CDR3 bases that were read are TGTGCCAGCAGTGACGTCAGGAACTATGGC. Translation gives CASSDVRNYG. The whole CDR3 protein reads CASSDVRNYGYTF.

This clone showed up many times. Sequencing ends 3 residues short of the CDR3 end; the germline J gene provides the rest. The chain combines TRBV19 with TRBJ2-1; 8 nucleotides agree with TRBD2. CDR1 is LNHDA and CDR2 is SQIVND in the germline V gene (reference sequence). V trimming: 1 base; J trimming: 8 bases; junction bases outside the gene matches: 13. The CDR3 consists of 17 residues. The sequenced part of the CDR3 DNA is TGTGCCAGTAGTATAGGGACCCCGGCGGGAGGTTTCTATGAG. Encoded protein: CASSIGTPAGGFYE. The CDR3 in full is CASSIGTPAGGFYEQFF.

A remark on this clone: The observed sequence ends 3 residues before the CDR3 terminus, with the missing tail filled in from the germline J gene. V and J are TRBV18 and TRBJ2-7; 7 nucleotides align to TRBD1. Per the germline V gene, CDR1 is KGHSH and CDR2 is LQKENI. V was pared by 3 bases and J by 1 base, with 0 bases of the junction left unmatched. This CDR3 spans 13 amino acids. This CDR3 is CASSPTGSYEQYF. CDR3 bases read: TGTGCCAGCTCACCGACAGGGTCCTACGAG.

A remark on this clone: Read sequence stops 3 residues before the CDR3 end, and the germline J gene provides the missing end. The V and J genes are TRBV18 and TRBJ1-1; 8 bases agree with TRBD1. Germline loops: CDR1 KGHSH, CDR2 LQKENI. CDR3 size: 14 residues. CDR3 region: CASSPGRGLLEAFF. CDR3 bases read: TGTGCCAGCTCACCGGGCAGGGGGCTTCTAGAA.

This clone was found a few times. Read sequence stops 3 residues before the CDR3 end, and the germline J gene provides the missing end. The chain uses TRBV18 and TRBJ2-5; D might be TRBD1 (6 bases). The CDR3 runs to 12 residues. Germline CDR1 reads KGHSH; CDR2 reads LQKENI. V lost 2 bases to trimming and J lost 5 bases, with 6 bases between them. The covered CDR3 bases are TGTGCCAGCTCACCAAGGGGGGAGACC. The encoded protein is CASSPRGET. The entire CDR3 is CASSPRGETQYF.

This clone has only a few counts. The read halts 3 residues ahead of the CDR3 end, with the missing end drawn from the germline J gene. This chain links TRBV6-2 or TRBV6-3 with TRBJ2-3, with TRBD2 matching 8 bases. Unmatched junction bases numbered 3, after V lost 2 bases and J lost 2 bases. Germline lookup yields CDR1 MNHEY and CDR2 SVGEGT. This CDR3 spans 15 amino acids. Incomplete CDR3 DNA: TGTGCCAGCAGTTACAGCGGGAGAGCCACAGATACG. It encodes CASSYSGRATDT. From start to end, the CDR3 is CASSYSGRATDTQYF.